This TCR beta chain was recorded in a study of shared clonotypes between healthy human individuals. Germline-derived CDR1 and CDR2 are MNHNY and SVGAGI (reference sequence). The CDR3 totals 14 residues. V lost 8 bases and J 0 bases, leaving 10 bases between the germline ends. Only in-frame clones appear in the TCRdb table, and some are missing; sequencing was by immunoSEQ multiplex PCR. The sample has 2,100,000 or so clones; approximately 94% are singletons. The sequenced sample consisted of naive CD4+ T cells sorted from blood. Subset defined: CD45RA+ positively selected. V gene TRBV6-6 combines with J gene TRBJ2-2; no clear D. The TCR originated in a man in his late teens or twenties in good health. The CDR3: CASRLQTNTGELFF. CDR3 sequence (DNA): TGTGCCAGCCGATTACAAACGAACACCGGGGAGCTGTTTTTT.